The 17 T cell receptor beta chains given below trace back to one sample, sequenced in a study of blood T cell repertoires in COVID-19 (dated by TCRdb to the early 2020s). Library creation used the immunoSEQ multiplex PCR assay. TCRdb carries this immuneACCESS record with in-frame sequences only. Its versions omit some clonotypes, under half of them owing to an unresolved V gene in the studies checked, with the rest unexplained. Present in this sample are around 140,000 clones, approximately 89% of which were seen just once. The ten largest clones represent 1.7% of the sample. Sequenced sample: peripheral blood. Every receptor here comes from a woman between 45 and 60 years old with acute or convalescent COVID-19.

The genes are TRBV5-1 and TRBJ2-2; the D is unclear. The V and J ends lost 2 bases and 8 bases respectively, with 7 bases between them. Per germline, CDR1 SGHRS and CDR2 YFSETQ. The CDR3 totals 12 residues. CDR3 sequence reads: CASSFQFGELFF. CDR3 DNA: TGCGCCAGCAGCTTCCAATTTGGGGAGCTGTTTTTT.

The rearrangement joins TRBV19 to TRBJ1-2; D gene unclear. Trimming took 9 bases from V and 4 from J, leaving 21 bases between them. Germline CDR1 is LNHDA and CDR2 is SQIVND (reference sequence). The CDR3 length is 15 residues. The CDR3 DNA reads as TGTGCCAGCCGGAGCCCCAAGATATTCCCCTATGGCTACACCTTC. It specifies CASRSPKIFPYGYTF.

The chain has TRBV11-2 and TRBJ2-2; 9 bases line up with TRBD1. The CDR3 length is 16 residues. With V trimmed by 5 bases and J by 6 bases, 10 bases remained unmatched. CDR1 and CDR2 from the germline V gene are SGHAT and FQNNGV. The CDR3 reads CASSNPGTGLAGELFF. The CDR3 DNA is TGTGCCAGCAGCAACCCCGGGACAGGGCTAGCCGGGGAGCTGTTTTTT.

The chain links TRBV28 to TRBJ2-5; 8 bases align to TRBD2. Trimming at V came to 6 bases and at J to 4 bases, leaving 7 bases not matched to a gene. The length of the CDR3 is 14 residues. Germline lookup yields CDR1 MDHEN and CDR2 SYDVKM. Here the CDR3 DNA reads TGTGCCAGCAGACCGGGGGGACTAGGAGAGACCCAGTACTTC. This gives the protein CASRPGGLGETQYF.

The CDR3 coding sequence is TGTGCCAGCAGCTTATCCAGGGATACGCAGTATTTT. Protein: CASSLSRDTQYF. The V call is TRBV7-9, the J call TRBJ2-3; the D is unclear. Per germline, CDR1 SEHNR and CDR2 FQNEAQ (reference sequence). The CDR3 runs 12 residues. The V gene lost 2 bases and the J gene lost 6 bases, with 6 bases spanning the gap.

The count of this clone is one. The rearrangement joins TRBV3-1 (or the pseudogene TRBV3-2) to TRBJ2-7, with D perhaps matching TRBD1 (5 bases). The CDR3 sequence is 15 residues long. Germline V gene lookup returns CDR1 LGHDT and CDR2 YNNKEL (reference sequence). The V end was cut by 4 bases, the J end by 4 bases, with 17 bases between. The CDR3 coding sequence is TGTGCCAGCAGCCCGTCCTCTGGGGCCCCTTACGAGCAGTACTTC. Protein: CASSPSSGAPYEQYF.

The chain has TRBV9 and TRBJ1-1; 9 positions match TRBD1. CDR3 length: 18 amino acids. V was pared by 3 bases and J by 3 bases, with 15 bases of the junction left unmatched. Germline-derived CDR1 and CDR2 are SGDLS and YYNGEE. The CDR3 DNA sequence: TGTGCCAGCAGCGCCCAGATAGGGGTACAGGGGGCTTACACTGAAGCTTTCTTT. It specifies CASSAQIGVQGAYTEAFF. Full variable domain (missing parts from reference TRBV9 and TRBJ1-1): DSGVTQTPKHLITATGQRVTLRCSPRSGDLSVYWYQQSLDQGLQFLIQYYNGEERAKGNILERFSAQQFPDLHSELNLSSLELGDSALYFCASSAQIGVQGAYTEAFFGQGTRLTVV.

The CDR3 region is CASSSQGAGQPQHF. Written as DNA, the CDR3 is TGTGCCAGCAGTTCCCAGGGGGCAGGTCAGCCCCAGCATTTT. The chain carries TRBV27 and TRBJ1-5; 8 bases match TRBD1. After removal of 4 bases from V and 6 bases from J, the junction contained 5 bases not matched to a gene. Germline V gene data show CDR1 as MNHEY and CDR2 as SMNVEV (reference sequence). CDR3 size: 14 residues.

The chain is built from TRBV29-1 and TRBJ1-1; no definite D call. The V and J ends lost 4 bases and 0 bases respectively, with 9 bases between them. Germline V gene data show CDR1 as SQVTM and CDR2 as ANQGSEA. This CDR3 is 13 amino acids long. In DNA, the CDR3 is TGCAGCGTTGTCGTAGAGCTGAACACTGAAGCTTTCTTT. It is translated as CSVVVELNTEAFF.

The CDR3 loop reads CASSDPRDSFNSPLHF. CDR3 bases: TGTGCCAGCAGTGATCCCCGGGACAGCTTTAATTCACCCCTCCACTTT. The J gene is TRBJ1-6, the V gene TRBV2; 7 nucleotides align to TRBD1. The CDR3 contains 16 residues. Germline V lookup: CDR1 SNHLY, CDR2 FYNNEI. With 3 bases clipped from V and 6 bases from J, the junction kept 8 bases outside the gene matches.

This CDR3 reads CASSKPGYDIQYF. CDR3 DNA: TGTGCCAGCAGTAAACCAGGGTACGACATTCAGTACTTC. The chain joins TRBV12-3 or TRBV12-4 to TRBJ2-4; possibly TRBD1 for D (5 bases). V dropped 5 bases and J dropped 8 bases, with 13 bases sitting between them. The CDR3 is made up of 13 amino acids.

The genes are TRBV11-2 and TRBJ1-1; the match to TRBD1 covers 8 bases. The CDR3 has 16 residues. Germline CDR1 reads SGHAT; CDR2 reads FQNNGV. V shed 2 bases, J shed 6 bases, and the junction held 11 bases outside the gene matches. The CDR3 protein is CASSLPRQGRTAEAFF. CDR3 in DNA: TGTGCCAGCAGCTTACCCAGACAGGGGAGGACGGCTGAAGCTTTCTTT.

The rearrangement uses TRBV7-9 and TRBJ2-2; 11 nucleotides align to TRBD1. V was pared by 5 bases and J by 6 bases, with 8 bases of the junction left unmatched. The CDR3 has 16 amino acids. Germline CDR1 SEHNR, CDR2 FQNEAQ (reference sequence). For the CDR3, the DNA is TGTGCCAGCAGCCCCTACGGGACAGGGGGGCCCGGGGAGCTGTTTTTT. Amino acids: CASSPYGTGGPGELFF.

The genes are TRBV7-9 and TRBJ1-2; no definite D call. CDR3 size: 14 residues. Germline-derived CDR1 and CDR2 are SEHNR and FQNEAQ (reference sequence). Trimming removed 4 bases from V and 9 bases from J, with 18 bases in between. The CDR3 nucleotides are TGTGCCAGCAGCTCAAACAGCCCCATGATGAGCTACACCTTC. It codes for CASSSNSPMMSYTF.

The gene calls are TRBV6-5 and TRBJ2-7, with a tentative D call TRBD1 (8 bases). The CDR3 has 13 amino acids. Germline assignment: CDR1 MNHEY and CDR2 SVGAGI. V lost 9 bases to trimming and J lost 2 bases, with 14 bases between them. CDR3 in DNA: TGTGCCAGTACAGGGGGGGCCCCCTACGAGCAGTACTTC. Translation gives CASTGGAPYEQYF.

The table lists this clone with a count of one. The chain carries TRBV28 and TRBJ1-5; D gene ambiguous. CDR1 MDHEN and CDR2 SYDVKM come from the germline V gene. The V gene lost 3 bases and the J gene lost 7 bases, with 7 bases spanning the gap. CDR3 length: 12 residues. CDR3 sequence reads: CASSFEWQPQHF. The CDR3 DNA is TGTGCCAGCAGTTTTGAGTGGCAGCCCCAGCATTTT.

The chain links TRBV29-1 to TRBJ2-1; a weak D match, TRBD1 (6 bases). The V and J ends lost 7 bases and 5 bases respectively, with 12 bases between them. CDR1 is SQVTM, CDR2 ANQGSEA, per germline. The CDR3 length is 12 residues. The CDR3 region has the DNA TGCAGCGCAATCGGGACAAACAATGAGCAGTTCTTC. This translates into CSAIGTNNEQFF.